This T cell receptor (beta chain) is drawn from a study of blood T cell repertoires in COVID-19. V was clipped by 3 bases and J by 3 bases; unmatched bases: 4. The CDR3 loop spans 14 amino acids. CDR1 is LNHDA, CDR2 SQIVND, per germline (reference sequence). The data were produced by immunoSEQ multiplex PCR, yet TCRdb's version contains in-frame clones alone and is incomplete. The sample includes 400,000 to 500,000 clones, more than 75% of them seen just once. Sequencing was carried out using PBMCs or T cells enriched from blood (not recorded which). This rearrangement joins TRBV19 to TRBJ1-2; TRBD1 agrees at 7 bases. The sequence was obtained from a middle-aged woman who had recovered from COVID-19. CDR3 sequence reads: CASSIWTGDYGYTF. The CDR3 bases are TGTGCCAGTAGTATTTGGACAGGTGACTATGGCTACACCTTC.